This TCR beta chain was observed in a study of human thymus T cells. Points from the study as a whole: Overlap was high between thymic repertoires from unrelated individuals, as reported in related research. Gene usage (both V and J) appeared biased in thymic and blood repertoires.

The table came from immunoSEQ multiplex PCR; TCRdb's copy has only in-frame clones and leaves some out. The data contain approximately 70,000 clones, roughly 96% of them singletons. On this clone: Antigen: not known.

It was from resections taken during corrective heart surgery that the thymus tissue came. Trimming cost V 0 bases and J 6 bases, with 12 bases left between them. The CDR3 is 14 residues long. In germline, CDR1 is SGHKS, CDR2 YYEKEE (reference sequence). The rearrangement uses TRBV5-5 and TRBJ1-1; D ambiguous. Sample: thymus tissue. The clonotype comes from a girl under three years old with a congenital heart defect but otherwise immunologically healthy. The CDR3 sequence: CASSLDRDFAEAFF. The CDR3 DNA follows: TGTGCCAGCAGCTTGGATCGGGATTTCGCTGAAGCTTTCTTT.